This entry features one T cell receptor (beta chain) sequence. This CDR3 has 16 amino acids. The germline V gene encodes CDR1 SNHLY and CDR2 FYNNEI. The ends lost 10 bases at V and 8 bases at J; junction bases unmatched: 21. The data were taken from a study of T cell changes during pregnancy in multiple sclerosis. Clones were read by immunoSEQ multiplex PCR, and TCRdb kept only the in-frame ones, dropping some. The sample holds 100,000 or so clones, around 94% seen once. The source material was peripheral blood, sampled after pregnancy. The chain combines TRBV2 with TRBJ1-2, with 8 bases lining up with TRBD1. This receptor was taken from a female donor in good health, enrolled as a control in a pregnancy study. This CDR3 is CATIRDRSLARSGYTF. CDR3 sequence (DNA): TGTGCCACCATTAGGGACAGGAGCCTCGCAAGGAGCGGCTACACCTTC. Using reference TRBV2 and TRBJ1-2 for the parts outside the CDR3, the full variable domain is EPEVTQTPSHQVTQMGQEVILRCVPISNHLYFYWYRQILGQKVEFLVSFYNNEISEKSEIFDDQFSVERPDGSNFTLKIRSTKLEDSAMYFCATIRDRSLARSGYTFGSGTRLTVV.